These T cell receptor beta chains were read from a single sample in a study of PD-1 blockade in classical Hodgkin lymphoma. Profiling relied on immunoSEQ multiplex PCR, and the TCRdb table lists in-frame clones only, not all of them. Of roughly 10,000 clones listed, roughly three quarters are singletons. The source material was peripheral blood mononuclear cells (PBMCs), sampled at baseline. Receptor source: a human donor with classical Hodgkin lymphoma. The CDR3 runs from the conserved cysteine through the conserved F or W. D genes are given only for firm matches. Size values are once, few and many counts, or a class for expanded clones, and some rows have none.

d_gene: TRBD2; abundance: NA; j_gene: TRBJ2-1; v_gene: TRBV7-6; len: 15; CDR3aa: CASSPFGGSAGEQFF; CDR3nt: TGTGCCAGCAGCCCCTTCGGCGGGAGCGCAGGGGAGCAGTTCTTC
d_gene: TRBD1; abundance: NA; j_gene: TRBJ2-7; v_gene: TRBV10-3; len: 13; CDR3aa: CAISGGQVNEQYF; CDR3nt: TGTGCCATCAGTGGGGGACAGGTCAACGAGCAGTACTTC
d_gene: TRBD1; abundance: NA; j_gene: TRBJ1-4; v_gene: TRBV6-5; len: 15; CDR3aa: CASSTGQGQNEKLFF; CDR3nt: TGTGCCAGCAGTACAGGACAGGGGCAGAATGAAAAACTGTTTTTT
d_gene: NA; abundance: NA; j_gene: TRBJ2-1; v_gene: TRBV6-1; len: 15; CDR3aa: CASSEIGGRRDEQFF; CDR3nt: TGTGCCAGCAGTGAAATTGGGGGTCGGAGAGATGAGCAGTTCTTC
d_gene: NA; abundance: NA; j_gene: TRBJ2-5; v_gene: TRBV18; len: 14; CDR3aa: CASSPQGYEETQYF; CDR3nt: TGTGCCAGCTCACCCCAGGGGTACGAAGAGACCCAGTACTTC
d_gene: TRBD2; abundance: NA; j_gene: TRBJ2-5; v_gene: TRBV5-1; len: 15; CDR3aa: CASSLASGNKKTQYF; CDR3nt: TGCGCCAGCAGCTTGGCTAGCGGGAACAAAAAGACCCAGTACTTC
d_gene: NA; abundance: NA; j_gene: TRBJ1-5; v_gene: TRBV4-1; len: 15; CDR3aa: CASSQDLSPNQPQHF; CDR3nt: TGCGCCAGCAGCCAAGACCTGTCCCCCAATCAGCCCCAGCATTTT
d_gene: TRBD1; abundance: once; j_gene: TRBJ1-5; v_gene: TRBV27; len: 15; CDR3aa: CASRPLGQDNQPQHF; CDR3nt: TGTGCCAGCAGACCCCTGGGACAGGACAATCAGCCCCAGCATTTT
d_gene: NA; abundance: NA; j_gene: TRBJ2-3; v_gene: TRBV6-6; len: 14; CDR3aa: CASSAGQSTDTQYF; CDR3nt: TGTGCCAGCAGTGCCGGACAGAGCACAGATACGCAGTATTTT
d_gene: NA; abundance: NA; j_gene: TRBJ2-5; v_gene: TRBV28; len: 11; CDR3aa: CASSLAGTQYF; CDR3nt: TGTGCCAGCAGTTTAGCCGGGACCCAGTACTTC
d_gene: NA; abundance: NA; j_gene: TRBJ2-3; v_gene: TRBV10-1; len: 13; CDR3aa: CASSELLSDTQYF; CDR3nt: TGCGCCAGCAGTGAGCTGCTTTCGGATACGCAGTATTTT
d_gene: NA; abundance: NA; j_gene: TRBJ2-5; v_gene: TRBV5-4; len: 15; CDR3aa: CASSLSGTPILTQYF; CDR3nt: TGTGCCAGCAGCTTGTCCGGGACACCGATTTTGACCCAGTACTTC
d_gene: NA; abundance: NA; j_gene: TRBJ1-2; v_gene: TRBV2; len: 12; CDR3aa: CASSEAYYGYTF; CDR3nt: TGTGCCAGCAGTGAAGCGTACTATGGCTACACCTTC
d_gene: NA; abundance: once; j_gene: TRBJ2-1; v_gene: TRBV19; len: 15; CDR3aa: CASMRDSYSYNEQFF; CDR3nt: TGTGCCAGTATGAGGGACTCCTACTCCTACAATGAGCAGTTCTTC
d_gene: NA; abundance: NA; j_gene: TRBJ1-5; v_gene: TRBV19; len: 15; CDR3aa: CASSYPSPSNQPQHF; CDR3nt: TGTGCCAGTAGCTATCCATCGCCCTCAAATCAGCCCCAGCATTTT
d_gene: NA; abundance: NA; j_gene: TRBJ2-7; v_gene: TRBV6-5; len: 13; CDR3aa: CASSYVQGHEQYF; CDR3nt: TGTGCCAGCAGTTACGTACAGGGCCACGAGCAGTACTTC
d_gene: NA; abundance: NA; j_gene: TRBJ2-3; v_gene: TRBV29-1; len: 14; CDR3aa: CSVDVGGSTDTQYF; CDR3nt: TGCAGCGTTGATGTAGGGGGAAGCACAGATACGCAGTATTTT
d_gene: NA; abundance: once; j_gene: TRBJ2-7; v_gene: TRBV4-1; len: 15; CDR3aa: CASSQEEPGPHEQYF; CDR3nt: TGCGCCAGCAGCCAAGAGGAACCGGGTCCCCACGAGCAGTACTTC
d_gene: TRBD2; abundance: few; j_gene: TRBJ2-7; v_gene: TRBV2; len: 16; CDR3aa: CASRGLAGKISYEQYF; CDR3nt: TGTGCCAGCAGGGGACTAGCGGGAAAAATCTCCTACGAGCAGTACTTC
d_gene: NA; abundance: once; j_gene: TRBJ2-1; v_gene: TRBV5-1; len: 12; CDR3aa: CASSLWDGEQFF; CDR3nt: TGCGCCAGCAGCTTGTGGGACGGTGAGCAGTTCTTC
d_gene: TRBD1; abundance: NA; j_gene: TRBJ1-2; v_gene: TRBV5-1; len: 15; CDR3aa: CASTLETGGLYGYTF; CDR3nt: TGCGCCAGCACTTTGGAGACAGGGGGCCTATATGGCTACACCTTC
d_gene: TRBD1; abundance: few; j_gene: TRBJ1-2; v_gene: TRBV6-5; len: 15; CDR3aa: CASTYGTAGHYGYTF; CDR3nt: TGTGCCAGCACCTACGGGACAGCGGGGCACTATGGCTACACCTTC
d_gene: NA; abundance: NA; j_gene: TRBJ2-5; v_gene: TRBV4-1; len: 13; CDR3aa: CASSQEVAETQYF; CDR3nt: TGCGCCAGCAGCCAAGAGGTCGCAGAGACCCAGTACTTC
d_gene: NA; abundance: NA; j_gene: TRBJ1-1; v_gene: TRBV10-3; len: 14; CDR3aa: CAIRAMGTNTEAFF; CDR3nt: TGTGCCATCAGAGCCATGGGAACGAACACTGAAGCTTTCTTT
d_gene: TRBD1; abundance: NA; j_gene: TRBJ1-1; v_gene: TRBV10-1; len: 15; CDR3aa: CASSPSDRVNTEAFF; CDR3nt: TGCGCCAGCAGTCCCTCTGACAGGGTGAACACTGAAGCTTTCTTT
d_gene: TRBD2; abundance: NA; j_gene: TRBJ2-7; v_gene: TRBV30; len: 14; CDR3aa: CAWRSGSSLSEQYF; CDR3nt: TGTGCCTGGCGTAGCGGGAGCAGCTTGAGCGAGCAGTACTTC
d_gene: NA; abundance: NA; j_gene: TRBJ2-6; v_gene: TRBV5-1; len: 15; CDR3aa: CASSLQGPGANVLTF; CDR3nt: TGCGCCAGCAGCTTGCAGGGACCTGGGGCCAACGTCCTGACTTTC
d_gene: TRBD1; abundance: NA; j_gene: TRBJ2-2; v_gene: TRBV19; len: 14; CDR3aa: CASGDRGGTGELFF; CDR3nt: TGTGCCAGTGGGGACAGGGGGGGCACCGGGGAGCTGTTTTTT
d_gene: TRBD1; abundance: NA; j_gene: TRBJ2-6; v_gene: TRBV19; len: 18; CDR3aa: CASSKRGQANSGANVLTF; CDR3nt: TGTGCCAGTAGTAAACGCGGACAGGCGAACTCTGGGGCCAACGTCCTGACTTTC
d_gene: TRBD2; abundance: NA; j_gene: TRBJ2-1; v_gene: TRBV28; len: 17; CDR3aa: CASSLWTSGSSYNEQFF; CDR3nt: TGTGCCAGCAGTCTCTGGACTAGCGGGAGCTCCTACAATGAGCAGTTCTTC
d_gene: TRBD2; abundance: NA; j_gene: TRBJ2-3; v_gene: TRBV5-1; len: 20; CDR3aa: CASSLTPRRAREGRTDTQYF; CDR3nt: TGCGCCAGCAGCTTGACCCCTAGGCGGGCGCGGGAGGGCCGGACAGATACGCAGTATTTT
d_gene: NA; abundance: NA; j_gene: TRBJ1-3; v_gene: TRBV6-5; len: 15; CDR3aa: CASRSVGRSGNTIYF; CDR3nt: TGTGCCAGCAGATCCGTTGGGCGCTCTGGAAACACCATATATTTT
d_gene: NA; abundance: medium-sized; j_gene: TRBJ2-7; v_gene: TRBV5-8; len: 14; CDR3aa: CASSLRGTKFEQYF; CDR3nt: TGTGCCAGCAGCTTAAGGGGGACGAAATTCGAGCAGTACTTC
d_gene: TRBD2; abundance: NA; j_gene: TRBJ2-7; v_gene: TRBV7-9; len: 17; CDR3aa: CASSPSGRLAGDYEQYF; CDR3nt: TGTGCCAGCAGCCCCAGCGGGCGACTAGCGGGAGATTACGAGCAGTACTTC
d_gene: NA; abundance: NA; j_gene: TRBJ2-7; v_gene: TRBV7-8; len: 20; CDR3aa: CASSQGSFGGPETDLGKQYF; CDR3nt: TGTGCCAGCAGCCAGGGTTCCTTCGGTGGGCCCGAGACAGACCTAGGCAAGCAGTACTTC
d_gene: NA; abundance: NA; j_gene: TRBJ2-3; v_gene: TRBV11-2; len: 11; CDR3aa: CASSLVGTQYF; CDR3nt: TGTGCCAGCAGCTTAGTTGGTACGCAGTATTTT
d_gene: NA; abundance: NA; j_gene: TRBJ2-2; v_gene: TRBV18; len: 15; CDR3aa: CASSPQDDGTGELFF; CDR3nt: TGTGCCAGCTCCCCACAAGACGACGGCACCGGGGAGCTGTTTTTT
d_gene: TRBD1; abundance: NA; j_gene: TRBJ2-7; v_gene: TRBV5-1; len: 14; CDR3aa: CASSFGQGANEQYF; CDR3nt: TGCGCCAGCAGCTTCGGACAGGGGGCTAACGAGCAGTACTTC
d_gene: NA; abundance: NA; j_gene: TRBJ1-2; v_gene: TRBV20-1; len: 11; CDR3aa: CSAKSYYGYTF; CDR3nt: TGCAGTGCAAAGAGTTACTATGGCTACACCTTC
d_gene: TRBD1; abundance: NA; j_gene: TRBJ1-4; v_gene: TRBV28; len: 15; CDR3aa: CASSPPGTGKEKLFF; CDR3nt: TGTGCCAGCAGCCCTCCCGGGACAGGGAAAGAAAAACTGTTTTTT
d_gene: NA; abundance: NA; j_gene: TRBJ1-4; v_gene: TRBV14; len: 16; CDR3aa: CASSQAGGGRAGKLFF; CDR3nt: TGTGCCAGCAGCCAAGCGGGTGGAGGGCGCGCCGGAAAACTGTTTTTT
d_gene: TRBD2; abundance: NA; j_gene: TRBJ2-7; v_gene: TRBV7-8; len: 16; CDR3aa: CASSSRTSGSSYEQYF; CDR3nt: TGTGCCAGCAGTTCGCGGACTAGCGGGAGTTCCTACGAGCAGTACTTC